The clone carrying this TCR beta chain showed up just once. Its matching antigen is unknown. The entry originates in a study of T cell responses to AZD1222 COVID-19 vaccine. Findings of the study overall: None of the repertoires were sampled until the peak T cell response had passed.

The ends lost 5 bases at V and 5 bases at J; junction bases unmatched: 0. Looked up from germline, CDR1 is DFQATT and CDR2 is SNEGSKA (reference sequence). The CDR3 totals 11 residues. Measured with immunoSEQ multiplex PCR; TCRdb has only the in-frame clones, and not every one. The sample lists roughly 50,000 clones; 89% were seen once. The starting material was peripheral blood, obtained 28 days after the second AZD1222 dose. This receptor was identified in an adult who received the AZD1222 COVID-19 vaccine. The chain couples TRBV20-1 to TRBJ2-1; 7 bases are a match to TRBD2. DNA for the CDR3: TGCAGTGCTGGGACTAACAATGAGCAGTTCTTC. Translating gives CSAGTNNEQFF.